This entry lists 7 T cell receptor beta chains sequenced from one sample in a study of regulatory and conventional T cells in RAG deficiency. Clones were sequenced by immunoSEQ multiplex PCR, and TCRdb holds only the in-frame ones, with some missing. The table shows about 32,000 clones, with about nine tenths occurring only once. These same records also appear under a second study, on regulatory T cells. From that second work: The PCR used 52 TRBV and 13 TRBJ primers.

The specimen was CD8+ T cells sorted from blood. Receptors were obtained from a human donor in good health.

The CDR3 loop reads CSVGSSYEQYF. The CDR3 bases are TGCAGCGTTGGGAGCTCCTACGAGCAGTACTTC. V usage is TRBV29-1 and J usage is TRBJ2-7; D remains unclear. There are 11 residues in the CDR3. CDR1 is SQVTM, CDR2 ANQGSEA, per germline. Trimming cost V 4 bases and J 0 bases, with 4 bases left between them.

This clone was counted once. The chain couples TRBV7-9 to TRBJ1-1, with D perhaps matching TRBD1 (6 bases). The germline gives CDR1 SEHNR, CDR2 FQNEAQ (reference sequence). The CDR3 is made up of 16 amino acids. Deletions cut 4 bases from V and 0 bases from J, with 15 bases between. CDR3 DNA sequence: TGTGCCAGCAGCTCAAGGGGTCAGGGGATGAACACTGAAGCTTTCTTT. Amino acids: CASSSRGQGMNTEAFF.

V usage is TRBV30 and J usage is TRBJ2-7; D is possibly TRBD2 (6 bases). Germline V gives CDR1 GTSNPN, CDR2 SVGIG (reference sequence). With 4 bases removed from V and 2 bases from J, the gap between germline ends came to 12 bases. The CDR3 consists of 13 residues. The CDR3 nucleotides read TGTGCCTGGAACCCTCCGGGGGCCTACGAGCAGTACTTC. Its translation: CAWNPPGAYEQYF.

CDR3: CASSAQRGYEQYF. CDR3 sequence (DNA): TGTGCCAGCAGTGCACAGCGGGGCTACGAGCAGTACTTC. The V call is TRBV27, the J call TRBJ2-7; TRBD2 matches at 7 bases. This CDR3 spans 13 amino acids. Germline V gene data show CDR1 as MNHEY and CDR2 as SMNVEV (reference sequence). Germline trimming cut 5 bases from V and 3 bases from J; bases unmatched to any gene: 4.

This sequence joins TRBV4-1 and TRBJ2-3; the D is unclear. The V end lost 6 bases, the J end lost 1 base, and 17 bases lay between the germline ends. Germline V gives CDR1 MGHRA, CDR2 YSYEKL. The CDR3 has 16 amino acids. For the CDR3, the DNA is TGCGCCAGCAGACCCCTCGTTGGGGTGGGCACAGATACGCAGTATTTT. This gives the protein CASRPLVGVGTDTQYF.

This clone has just one count. The same CDR3 arises from other DNA sequences in this sample as well. The chain has TRBV5-8 and TRBJ2-1; perhaps TRBD1 as D (6 bases). Trimming cost V 4 bases and J 9 bases, with 23 bases left between them. CDR1 and CDR2 (germline): SGHTS, YDEGEE. CDR3 length equals 16 residues. DNA of the CDR3: TGTGCCAGCAGCGCTGCACAGGGTTGGGGTATGGTTGAGCAGTTCTTC. Amino acid sequence: CASSAAQGWGMVEQFF.

The chain uses TRBV6-1 and TRBJ2-2; possible D gene TRBD1, 5 bases. This CDR3 spans 14 amino acids. V lost 3 bases, J lost 0 bases, and 5 bases lay in between. Germline CDR1 is MNHNS and CDR2 is SASEGT. In DNA form, the CDR3 reads TGTGCCAGCAGTGACAGGGCGAACACCGGGGAGCTGTTTTTT. This sequence encodes CASSDRANTGELFF.